This T cell receptor beta chain was identified during a study of shared clonotypes between healthy human individuals. Germline V gene sequence: CDR1 MNHEY, CDR2 SMNVEV (reference sequence). Trimming pared 3 bases from V and 1 base from J, leaving 7 bases between. There are 14 residues in the CDR3. As defined, naive CD8 cells were CD45RO-negative and positively selected for CCR7, with terminally differentiated effector memory CD45RA+ cells excluded. Only in-frame clones appear in the TCRdb table, and some are missing; sequencing was by immunoSEQ multiplex PCR. The profile shows roughly 2 million clones, about 94% of them singletons.

Sequencing was carried out using naive CD8+ T cells sorted from blood. The chain uses TRBV27 and TRBJ2-1; D is uncertain. This receptor was taken from a man aged 18-30 years in good health. The CDR3 spells CASSLQESYNEQFF. The CDR3 DNA reads as TGTGCCAGCAGTTTGCAGGAATCCTACAATGAGCAGTTCTTC.